The 27 T cell receptor beta chains given below trace back to one sample, sequenced in a study of Graves' ophthalmopathy and Graves' hyperthyroidism. The sequenced template was RNA, covering the TCR beta CDR3 region. Following a first-round RT-PCR that used HTBI primers, a second-round multiplex PCR was carried out. TCRdb re-derived calls from the multiplex PCR reads in MiXCR, one entry per CDR3 protein. The data contain about 390,000 distinct CDR3 sequences, about 18% of them singletons. Sequenced material: peripheral blood. These receptors all come from an adult woman with stable Graves' hyperthyroidism.

This clonotype was seen ten or more times. This chain uses TRBV3-1 with TRBJ2-7; D perhaps matches TRBD2 (6 bases). The CDR3 is made up of 13 amino acids. The germline V gene has CDR1 LGHDT and CDR2 YNNKEL (reference sequence). Trimming cost V 3 bases and J 11 bases, with 17 bases left between them. The CDR3 DNA reads as TGTGCCAGCAGCCATCTAACTAGCTCCCGAGAGTACTTC. Translated: CASSHLTSSREYF.

This clonotype has at least ten counts. The chain has TRBV24-1 and TRBJ2-5; 9 nucleotides match TRBD1. From germline, CDR1 is KGHDR and CDR2 SFDVKD. The ends lost 1 base at V and 1 base at J; junction bases unmatched: 6. This CDR3 has 17 amino acids. The CDR3 sequence: CATSDFGTGPIQETQYF. The CDR3 DNA is TGTGCCACCAGTGATTTCGGGACAGGGCCCATCCAAGAGACCCAGTACTTC.

The chain uses TRBV27 and TRBJ2-5, with no clear D. V was trimmed by 6 bases and J by 2 bases, leaving 19 bases between them. The CDR3 spans 16 residues. CDR1 MNHEY and CDR2 SMNVEV come from the germline V gene (reference sequence). This CDR3 reads CASSPHWGSPQETQYF. DNA of the CDR3: TGTGCCAGCAGCCCCCACTGGGGAAGCCCTCAAGAGACCCAGTACTTC.

The CDR3 DNA reads TGCAGTGCAAGGGACAGGCCTATTAAGTACTTC. Amino acids: CSARDRPIKYF. The chain links TRBV20-1 to TRBJ2-4, with TRBD1 identical over 8 bases. Germline V gene data show CDR1 as DFQATT and CDR2 as SNEGSKA (reference sequence). This CDR3 is built from 11 residues. V shed 6 bases and J 14 bases; nucleotides not matched to a gene: 9.

In this sample, this clonotype turned up many times. The CDR3 bases are TGCAGTGCTCCAACTAGCACTGAGCAGTTCTTC. As protein: CSAPTSTEQFF. The rearrangement uses TRBV20-1 and TRBJ2-1, with D possibly TRBD2 on 6 matching bases. This CDR3 contains 11 residues. The V end lost 5 bases, the J end lost 9 bases, and 11 bases lay between the germline ends. Germline assignment: CDR1 DFQATT and CDR2 SNEGSKA (reference sequence).

This clonotype has a count of ten or more. A read error may account for a junction end that differs from germline. This rearrangement joins TRBV6-1 to TRBJ1-6, with D uncertain. The CDR3 has 15 amino acids. The germline CDR1 and CDR2 sequences are MNHNS and SASEGT. For the CDR3, the DNA is TGTGCCAGCACAAGATCACCCTCCTATAATTCACCCTTCCACTTT. This sequence encodes CASTRSPSYNSPFHF.

The sample holds many counts of this clonotype. CDR3 bases: TGTGCCAGCAGCCGACAGGAGCACTATGGCTACACCTTC. Translation gives CASSRQEHYGYTF. The chain links TRBV7-6 to TRBJ1-2, with D possibly TRBD1 on 6 matching bases. Germline CDR1 reads SGHVS; CDR2 reads FNYEAQ. The CDR3 runs to 13 residues. Trimming pared 5 bases from V and 3 bases from J, leaving 10 bases between.

This clonotype was seen ten or more times. The rearrangement joins TRBV30 to TRBJ1-3; possibly TRBD1 for D (5 bases). The CDR3 has 19 amino acids. Germline CDR1 GTSNPN, CDR2 SVGIG (reference sequence). V was trimmed by 0 bases and J by 1 base, leaving 22 bases between them. CDR3 sequence (DNA): TGTGCCTGGAGTGTACTTCCAGGGAGAAACGGTTTATCTGGAAACACCATATATTTT. The encoded protein is CAWSVLPGRNGLSGNTIYF.

This clonotype was picked up a small number of times. A read error may explain this, as a much larger clone is one base away. This chain links TRBV11-2 with TRBJ2-7; D possibly corresponds to TRBD2 (6 bases). This CDR3 region has 13 residues. Germline V CDR1 and CDR2: SGHAT, FQNNGV. V was clipped by 4 bases and J by 8 bases, with 15 bases between them. In DNA form, the CDR3 reads TGTGCCAGCAGCTCTAAGAGGGAGGTTAAGCAGTACTTC. Amino acids: CASSSKREVKQYF.

This clonotype was detected only a few times. V and J are TRBV11-1 and TRBJ2-5; 13 bases map to TRBD2. CDR1 and CDR2 (germline): SGHAT, FQDESV (reference sequence). This CDR3 region has 18 residues. Trimming at V came to 4 bases and at J to 1 base, leaving 9 bases not matched to a gene. CDR3 nucleotide sequence: TGTGCCAGCAGCTCTGGACTAGCGGGAGTGCGGTCCCAAGAGACCCAGTACTTC. Its protein product is CASSSGLAGVRSQETQYF.

There are many counts of this clonotype. This sequence joins TRBV20-1 and TRBJ2-7; possibly TRBD1 for D (8 bases). V was trimmed by 0 bases and J by 3 bases, leaving 12 bases between them. The germline V gene has CDR1 DFQATT and CDR2 SNEGSKA (reference sequence). The CDR3 is 14 residues long. CDR3 sequence reads: CSARDYRGGYEQYF. DNA of the CDR3: TGCAGTGCTAGAGATTACAGGGGGGGCTACGAGCAGTACTTC.

The chain employs TRBV6-1 and TRBJ2-7; D unresolved. The germline V and J ends were trimmed by 1 base and 0 bases, with 10 bases remaining between them. CDR1 is MNHNS, CDR2 SASEGT, per germline. The CDR3 length is 15 residues. The CDR3 DNA is TGTGCCAGCAGTGAAGGACGCCTGAGCTCCTACGAGCAGTACTTC. Protein product: CASSEGRLSSYEQYF.

This clonotype was counted ten times or more. The rearrangement joins TRBV27 to TRBJ1-5; TRBD1 matches at 9 bases. The junction had 1 base not matched to a gene; V was cut back by 4 bases and J by 6 bases. This CDR3 has 13 amino acids. Germline CDR1 reads MNHEY; CDR2 reads SMNVEV (reference sequence). CDR3 in DNA: TGTGCCAGCAGTTGGGACAGGGCTCAGCCCCAGCATTTT. Its translation: CASSWDRAQPQHF.

At least ten counts were recorded for this clonotype. J is TRBJ1-2 and V is TRBV4-2; TRBD1 agrees at 8 bases. The V gene's germline CDR1 is LGHNA and CDR2 YNFKEQ. Trimming cost V 1 base and J 0 bases; bases outside gene matches: 4. The CDR3 runs 16 residues. The CDR3 nucleotides read TGTGCCAGCAGCCAAGCGTCAGGGGGCTCTAACTATGGCTACACCTTC. It encodes CASSQASGGSNYGYTF.

This clonotype was recorded many times. The genes are TRBV19 and TRBJ1-1; D gene unclear. V lost 5 bases and J 0 bases, leaving 13 bases between the germline ends. The germline CDR1 and CDR2 sequences are LNHDA and SQIVND (reference sequence). The CDR3 loop spans 15 amino acids. The CDR3: CASSELGVLNTEAFF. The CDR3 region has the DNA TGTGCCAGTAGTGAGCTAGGTGTATTGAACACTGAAGCTTTCTTT.

This clonotype was seen many times. This chain joins TRBV6-2 or TRBV6-3 and TRBJ1-2; D unclear. Per the germline V gene, CDR1 is MNHEY and CDR2 is SVGEGT. The CDR3 runs to 13 residues. V lost 6 bases to trimming and J lost 4 bases, with 12 bases between them. For the CDR3, the DNA is TGTGCCAGCAGCCCCGACAAGACCTATGGCTACACCTTC. Its translation: CASSPDKTYGYTF.

Many counts were recorded for this clonotype. The chain joins TRBV12-3 or TRBV12-4 to TRBJ2-7; no clear D gene. Trimming took 5 bases from V and 3 from J, leaving 5 bases between them. This CDR3 contains 11 residues. DNA for the CDR3: TGTGCCAGCAGTACAGTCTACGAGCAGTACTTC. This codes for CASSTVYEQYF.

A few counts support this clonotype. The CDR3 loop reads CASSQDGRLFEAFF. The CDR3 DNA follows: TGCGCCAGCAGCCAAGATGGCCGACTCTTCGAAGCTTTCTTT. This chain uses TRBV4-3 with TRBJ1-1; no clear D gene. CDR3 size: 14 residues. Germline V gene lookup returns CDR1 LGHNA and CDR2 YSLEER. V lost 0 bases, J lost 8 bases, and 13 bases lay in between.

There are many counts of this clonotype. The rearrangement links TRBV28 to TRBJ2-5, with D possibly being TRBD2 (6 bases). CDR1 is MDHEN and CDR2 is SYDVKM in the germline V gene. The CDR3 contains 16 residues. Trimming pared 5 bases from V and 2 bases from J, leaving 18 bases between. The CDR3: CASSPPLFGTQETQYF. CDR3 DNA sequence: TGTGCCAGCAGTCCACCGTTGTTTGGGACTCAAGAGACCCAGTACTTC.

This clonotype was seen a handful of times. This rearrangement joins TRBV7-2 to TRBJ2-2, with D unclear. Germline CDR1 SGHTA, CDR2 FQGNSA. With 5 bases removed from V and 7 bases from J, the gap between germline ends came to 11 bases. CDR3 length: 13 residues. The CDR3 loop is CASSPWLNGELFF. CDR3 coding DNA: TGTGCCAGCAGCCCCTGGTTGAACGGGGAGCTGTTTTTT.

Many counts were recorded for this clonotype. The genes are TRBV15 and TRBJ1-3; D call uncertain. In germline, CDR1 is LNHNV, CDR2 YYDKDF (reference sequence). The CDR3 consists of 13 residues. With 6 bases removed from V and 2 bases from J, the gap between germline ends came to 8 bases. For the CDR3, the DNA is TGTGCCACCAGGGTAGGTGCTGGAAACACCATATATTTT. Translation gives CATRVGAGNTIYF.

In its sample, this clonotype was seen a few times. The V call is TRBV20-1, the J call TRBJ2-7, with TRBD1 matching 8 bases. The CDR3 is 14 residues long. After removal of 7 bases from V and 9 bases from J, the junction contained 17 bases not matched to a gene. The germline CDR1 and CDR2 sequences are DFQATT and SNEGSKA (reference sequence). DNA of the CDR3: TGCAGTGTCAAGGTTCAGGGACAGGTAACCCTGCAGTACTTC. This translates into CSVKVQGQVTLQYF.

Turning to this clonotype: Just one base apart from a much larger clone, this may be a read error. The chain links TRBV5-6 to TRBJ2-5; D remains ambiguous. Germline V lookup: CDR1 SGHDT, CDR2 YYEEEE. This CDR3 is built from 14 residues. The CDR3 reads CASSFSTLQETEYF. CDR3 DNA: TGTGCCAGCAGCTTTTCGACCCTCCAAGAGACCGAGTACTTC.

This clonotype was found a few times. The CDR3: CSVELVRLAGGPETQYF. CDR3 in DNA: TGCAGCGTTGAATTAGTTAGACTAGCGGGAGGGCCGGAGACCCAGTACTTC. V and J are TRBV29-1 and TRBJ2-5; 14 nucleotides match TRBD2. The germline V gene encodes CDR1 SQVTM and CDR2 ANQGSEA. J lost 5 bases, V lost 2 bases, and 10 bases had no gene match. The CDR3 consists of 17 residues.

Remarks on this clonotype: A single base separates this from a much larger clone, so it may be a read error. The chain is built from TRBV12-3 or TRBV12-4 and TRBJ2-7, with D maybe TRBD1 (5 bases). The CDR3 spans 13 residues. CDR3 coding DNA: TGTGCCAGCAGTTTGACAGAGAACTACGAGCAGTGCTTC. Amino acid sequence: CASSLTENYEQCF.

This clonotype was observed a handful of times. This chain links TRBV10-3 with TRBJ1-5; D uncertain. V shed 0 bases and J shed 6 bases, with 6 bases lying between them. Germline V gene sequence: CDR1 ENHRY, CDR2 SYGVKD. This CDR3 spans 13 amino acids. The CDR3 spells CAISESLSQPQHF. In nucleotides, the CDR3 is TGTGCCATCAGTGAGTCCCTTAGTCAGCCCCAGCATTTT.

This clonotype was observed many times. This chain links TRBV24-1 with TRBJ2-2, with D possibly being TRBD1 or TRBD2 (5 bases each). This CDR3 spans 16 amino acids. The germline gives CDR1 KGHDR, CDR2 SFDVKD. The V end lost 4 bases, the J end lost 4 bases, and 15 bases lay between the germline ends. CDR3 sequence: CATSESRGSTTGELFF. CDR3 sequence (DNA): TGTGCCACCAGTGAATCGAGGGGTTCGACCACCGGGGAGCTGTTTTTT.